The subject of this entry is one TCR beta chain. Its antigen is undetermined. Healthy bone marrow donors made up the cohort. This specimen comes from a study of cytomegalovirus exposure and HLA in healthy donors. Regarding the study as a whole: When presence/absence was analysed, sequencing depth was taken to be roughly uniform across donors. Certain sequence variants were highly shared and formed a cluster, and this cluster was likely a sequencing artifact.

Germline loops: CDR1 SQVTM, CDR2 ANQGSEA. V gave up 7 bases and J gave up 0 bases, with 12 bases separating them. This CDR3 region has 13 residues. Primers for the PCR totalled 60 Vbeta and 13 Jbeta. The table came from immunoSEQ multiplex PCR; TCRdb's copy has only in-frame clones and leaves some out. The sample comprises 75,000 to 95,000 clones, approximately 84% of which are singletons, and about 2% rests with the top ten. The rearrangement joins TRBV29-1 to TRBJ1-1; D remains ambiguous. Sequenced material: PBMCs. The receptor was derived from a man aged 18 to 30 in good health and CMV-seronegative. This CDR3 is CSARLALNTEAFF. CDR3 in DNA: TGCAGCGCCCGCCTGGCTTTGAACACTGAAGCTTTCTTT. Full variable domain (outside the CDR3, taken from reference TRBV29-1 and TRBJ1-1): SAVISQKPSRDICQRGTSLTIQCQVDSQVTMMFWYRQQPGQSLTLIATANQGSEATYESGFVIDKFPISRPNLTFSTLTVSNMSPEDSSIYLCSARLALNTEAFFGQGTRLTVV.